These 5 T cell receptor beta chains originate from one sample sequenced in a study of blood T cell repertoires in COVID-19 (dated by TCRdb to the early 2020s). Libraries were made using the immunoSEQ multiplex PCR assay. In its TCRdb copy, this immuneACCESS table keeps in-frame sequences only and misses some clones. Where compared with another copy, unresolved V genes explain less than half of these, and the others have no known cause. The sample table records about 130,000 clones; around 70% of these occur just once. The top ten hold more than 5.5% of the sample. The sequencing sample was made of peripheral blood. Every receptor here comes from a man in his 60s with acute or convalescent COVID-19.

The J gene is TRBJ2-1, the V gene TRBV9; 12 bases fit TRBD2. V trimming: 3 bases; J trimming: 2 bases; junction bases outside the gene matches: 0. Germline V lookup: CDR1 SGDLS, CDR2 YYNGEE. This CDR3 has 15 amino acids. The CDR3 is CASSASGGAYNEQFF. Written as DNA, the CDR3 is TGTGCCAGCAGCGCTAGCGGGGGGGCCTACAATGAGCAGTTCTTC.

This chain joins TRBV10-1 and TRBJ2-3, with D perhaps matching TRBD1 (5 bases). The germline V and J ends were trimmed by 5 bases and 1 base, with 16 bases remaining between them. This CDR3 has 16 residues. Germline-derived CDR1 and CDR2 are WNHNN and SYGVQD (reference sequence). DNA of the CDR3: TGCGCCAGCAGTACCACTTTCAAGGGGCGCACAGATACGCAGTATTTT. This sequence encodes CASSTTFKGRTDTQYF.

The chain is built from TRBV7-3 and TRBJ2-2, with 7 bases matching TRBD2. The junction had 8 bases not matched to a gene; V was cut back by 5 bases and J by 2 bases. The germline V gene encodes CDR1 SGHTA and CDR2 FQGTGA. The CDR3 runs 16 residues. CDR3 residues: CASSPGTITNTGELFF. For the CDR3, the DNA is TGTGCCAGCAGCCCGGGGACTATTACCAACACCGGGGAGCTGTTTTTT. The whole variable domain, remainder taken from reference TRBV7-3 and TRBJ2-2, is GAGVSQTPSNKVTEKGKYVELRCDPISGHTALYWYRQSLGQGPEFLIYFQGTGAADDSGLPNDRFFAVRPEGSVSTLKIQRTERGDSAVYLCASSPGTITNTGELFFGEGSRLTVL.

This clone appeared once. The genes are TRBV9 and TRBJ1-2; TRBD1 is a possible D gene (5 bases). Trimming pared 4 bases from V and 7 bases from J, leaving 17 bases between. The germline V gene has CDR1 SGDLS and CDR2 YYNGEE. This CDR3 contains 14 residues. CDR3 in amino acids: CASSPRSRDTGYTF. CDR3 sequence (DNA): TGTGCCAGCAGCCCCCGATCCAGGGATACTGGCTACACCTTC.

This chain links TRBV2 with TRBJ2-3; a possible D gene is TRBD2 (6 bases). CDR1 is SNHLY and CDR2 is FYNNEI in the germline V gene. With 7 bases removed from V and 1 base from J, the gap between germline ends came to 15 bases. The CDR3 sequence is 15 residues long. The CDR3, as DNA: TGTGCCAGCACTCCCCAGTCTAGCGGCACAGATACGCAGTATTTT. It encodes CASTPQSSGTDTQYF.